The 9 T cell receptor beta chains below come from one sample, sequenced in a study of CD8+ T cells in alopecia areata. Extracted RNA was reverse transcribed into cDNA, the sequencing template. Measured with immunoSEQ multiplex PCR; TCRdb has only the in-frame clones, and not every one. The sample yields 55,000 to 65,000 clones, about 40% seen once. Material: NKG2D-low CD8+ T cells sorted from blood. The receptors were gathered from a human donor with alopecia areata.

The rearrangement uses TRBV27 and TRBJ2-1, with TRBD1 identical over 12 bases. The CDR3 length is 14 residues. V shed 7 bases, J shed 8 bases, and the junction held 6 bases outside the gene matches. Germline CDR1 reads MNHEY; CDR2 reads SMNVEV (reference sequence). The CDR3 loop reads CASTPGQGAYEQFF. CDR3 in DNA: TGTGCCAGCACACCGGGACAGGGGGCCTATGAGCAGTTCTTC.

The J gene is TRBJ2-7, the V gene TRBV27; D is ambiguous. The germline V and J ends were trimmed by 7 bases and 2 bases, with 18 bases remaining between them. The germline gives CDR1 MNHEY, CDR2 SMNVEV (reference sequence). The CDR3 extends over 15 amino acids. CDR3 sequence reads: CASTDLKSSTYEQYF. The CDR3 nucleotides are TGTGCCAGCACCGACCTTAAGAGCAGTACCTACGAGCAGTACTTC.

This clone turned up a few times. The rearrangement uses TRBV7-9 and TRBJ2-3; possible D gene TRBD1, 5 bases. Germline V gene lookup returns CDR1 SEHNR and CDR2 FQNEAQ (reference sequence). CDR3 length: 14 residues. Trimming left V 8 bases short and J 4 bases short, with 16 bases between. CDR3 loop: CASAGPDSPDTQYF. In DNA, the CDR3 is TGTGCCAGCGCAGGGCCCGATAGCCCAGATACGCAGTATTTT.

CDR3 residues: CASSPGDEQFF. DNA for the CDR3: TGTGCCAGCAGCCCGGGGGACGAGCAGTTCTTC. The chain joins TRBV7-3 to TRBJ2-1; D may be TRBD2 (6 bases). This CDR3 contains 11 residues. The V end lost 5 bases, the J end lost 10 bases, and 9 bases lay between the germline ends. CDR1 is SGHTA, CDR2 FQGTGA, per germline.

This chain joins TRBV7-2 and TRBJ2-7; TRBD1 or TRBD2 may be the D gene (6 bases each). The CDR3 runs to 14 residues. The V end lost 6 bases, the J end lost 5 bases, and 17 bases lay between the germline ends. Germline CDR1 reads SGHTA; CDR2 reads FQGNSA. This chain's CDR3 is CASSPVGGTDEQYF. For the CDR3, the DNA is TGTGCCAGCAGTCCGGTCGGGGGCACAGACGAGCAGTACTTC.

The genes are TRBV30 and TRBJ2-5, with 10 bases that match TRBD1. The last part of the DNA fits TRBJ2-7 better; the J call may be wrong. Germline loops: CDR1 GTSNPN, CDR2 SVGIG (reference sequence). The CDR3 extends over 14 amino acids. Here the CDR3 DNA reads TGTGCCTGGAGTGTAGGGACAGGGGTCTACGAGCAGTACTTC. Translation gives CAWSVGTGVYEQYF.

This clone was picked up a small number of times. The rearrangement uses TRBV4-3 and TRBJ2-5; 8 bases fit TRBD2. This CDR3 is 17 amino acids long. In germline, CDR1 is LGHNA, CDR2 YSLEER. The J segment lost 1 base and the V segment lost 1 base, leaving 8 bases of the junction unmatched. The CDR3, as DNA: TGCGCCAGCAGCCAAGTTTATCGGGGGGGCCCCCAAGAGACCCAGTACTTC. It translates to CASSQVYRGGPQETQYF.

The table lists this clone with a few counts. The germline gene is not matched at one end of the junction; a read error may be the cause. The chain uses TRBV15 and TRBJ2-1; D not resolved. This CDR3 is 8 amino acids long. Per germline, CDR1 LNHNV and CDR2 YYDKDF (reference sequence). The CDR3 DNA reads TGTGCCACCAGCAGCGAGATCTTC. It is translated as CATSSEIF.

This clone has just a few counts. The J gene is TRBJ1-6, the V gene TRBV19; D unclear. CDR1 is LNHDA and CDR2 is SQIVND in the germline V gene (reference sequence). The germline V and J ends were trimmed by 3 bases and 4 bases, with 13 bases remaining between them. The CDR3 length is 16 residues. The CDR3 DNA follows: TGTGCCAGTAGTATGGTGCCGCCCCGATATAATTCACCCCTCCACTTT. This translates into CASSMVPPRYNSPLHF.